The source of this T cell receptor beta chain is a study of naive and memory T cell subsets. Findings and limits, study-wide: From naive to CM, EM and EMRA, diversity decreased and Gini increased. RNA-based TCR counts may shift with T cell activation and differentiation.

As to this clonotype: Its specificity is not known.

The ends were cut back, 5 bases at V and 3 bases at J, with 17 bases in the middle. The CDR3 sequence is 14 residues long. Germline loops: CDR1 DFQATT, CDR2 SNEGSKA (reference sequence). Four subsets defined by CD45RA and CD27 were sorted after CD3, CD4, CD8 and live/dead staining. Sorting gates: effector memory CD45RA-CD27-, EMRA CD45RA+CD27-. Two oligonucleotides, mixed equimolar, formed the beta constant-region primer covering TRBC1 and TRBC2. TCRdb reprocessed the UMI-ligation and nested PCR reads via MiXCR and lists one record per CDR3 protein. The table shows approximately 5,100 distinct CDR3 sequences, with about 7% occurring only once.

This receptor was taken from a human donor in good health. The source material was effector memory CD8+ T cells from blood. Subset described: effector memory, CD45RA- CD27-. V usage is TRBV20-1 and J usage is TRBJ2-7; D perhaps matches TRBD2 (5 bases). The CDR3 bases are TGCAGTGCTCAGCCCCCTCGGAGCGGCTACGAGCAGTACTTC. Its translation: CSAQPPRSGYEQYF.